Below, 18 T cell receptor beta chains from the same sample are listed, as sequenced in a study of blood T cell repertoires in COVID-19. Profiling relied on immunoSEQ multiplex PCR, and the TCRdb table lists in-frame clones only, not all of them. Among about 160,000 clones listed, around 82% were seen once. Sequencing used peripheral blood. These receptors were obtained from a woman aged 40 to 50 with COVID-19, enrolled during active disease.

This chain joins TRBV7-6 and TRBJ2-7, with 8 bases that match TRBD1. Germline trimming cut 5 bases from V and 5 bases from J; bases unmatched to any gene: 5. The CDR3 runs 13 residues. The germline V gene has CDR1 SGHVS and CDR2 FNYEAQ. The CDR3 loop reads CASSPRQGNEQYV. The CDR3, as DNA: TGTGCCAGCAGCCCCAGACAGGGGAACGAGCAGTACGTC.

The V and J genes are TRBV4-1 and TRBJ2-3, with 12 positions matching TRBD2. This CDR3 region has 18 residues. The J segment lost 6 bases and the V segment lost 1 base, leaving 11 bases of the junction unmatched. Germline-derived CDR1 and CDR2 are MGHRA and YSYEKL. As DNA, the CDR3 is TGCGCCAGCAGCCAAGGGGGGGGGCTAGCGGGAGGGTTGGATACGCAGTATTTT. This encodes CASSQGGGLAGGLDTQYF.

The chain is built from TRBV27 and TRBJ2-7; 9 positions agree with TRBD2. Germline trimming cut 8 bases from V and 6 bases from J; bases unmatched to any gene: 17. The CDR3 totals 16 residues. Germline assignment: CDR1 MNHEY and CDR2 SMNVEV (reference sequence). CDR3 in DNA: TGTGCCAGCCGACTTTCGCCCCCGGGACTAGCAACCGAGCAGTACTTC. The encoded protein is CASRLSPPGLATEQYF.

The rearrangement joins TRBV30 to TRBJ1-1; the match to TRBD1 covers 7 bases. V lost 5 bases to trimming and J lost 5 bases; unmatched junction nucleotides: 11. The CDR3 runs 14 residues. Germline loops: CDR1 GTSNPN, CDR2 SVGIG (reference sequence). The CDR3 sequence is CAWGNTGAFTEAFF. The CDR3 DNA reads as TGTGCCTGGGGTAATACAGGGGCTTTTACTGAAGCTTTCTTT. Full variable domain (rest looked up from reference TRBV30 and TRBJ1-1): SQTIHQWPATLVQPVGSPLSLECTVEGTSNPNLYWYRQAAGRGLQLLFYSVGIGQISSEVPQNLSASRPQDRQFILSSKKLLLSDSGFYLCAWGNTGAFTEAFFGQGTRLTVV.

The gene calls are TRBV5-1 and TRBJ2-1; TRBD2 aligns across 9 bases. CDR1 is SGHRS and CDR2 is YFSETQ in the germline V gene. The V gene end was trimmed by 4 bases and the J gene end by 3 bases; junction bases not matched to a gene: 8. The CDR3 sequence is 16 residues long. CDR3 protein: CASSPSTSGLYNEQFF. CDR3 in DNA: TGCGCCAGCAGCCCGTCGACTAGCGGACTCTACAATGAGCAGTTCTTC.

V usage is TRBV7-9 and J usage is TRBJ2-1, with 7 positions matching TRBD2. CDR1 is SEHNR, CDR2 FQNEAQ, per germline (reference sequence). The CDR3 runs to 15 residues. V dropped 2 bases and J dropped 2; count of bases not matched to a gene: 3. DNA of the CDR3: TGTGCCAGCAGCTTACTAGCGGATACCTACAATGAGCAGTTCTTC. It translates to CASSLLADTYNEQFF.

The chain has TRBV7-2 and TRBJ1-2; 8 nucleotides align to TRBD1. V was pared by 1 base and J by 8 bases, with 12 bases of the junction left unmatched. Per germline, CDR1 SGHTA and CDR2 FQGNSA. CDR3 length equals 16 residues. The CDR3 loop is CASSLDPGQERGGYTF. CDR3 sequence (DNA): TGTGCCAGCAGCTTAGATCCGGGACAGGAAAGGGGAGGCTACACCTTC.

The chain links TRBV6-5 to TRBJ1-2; D ambiguous. The CDR3 spans 13 residues. V was pared by 4 bases and J by 0 bases, with 6 bases between. Germline V CDR1 and CDR2: MNHEY, SVGAGI. CDR3 loop: CASSSTANYGYTF. The DNA for the CDR3 is TGTGCCAGCAGTTCAACAGCTAACTATGGCTACACCTTC.

V and J are TRBV5-8 and TRBJ2-1; 10 bases match TRBD1. CDR3 length equals 18 residues. The germline V gene encodes CDR1 SGHTS and CDR2 YDEGEE. The junction had 14 bases not matched to a gene; V was cut back by 4 bases and J by 4 bases. CDR3 nucleotide sequence: TGTGCCAGCAGCGTGGACAGGGGGAGGGCCGTAGGTTACAATGAGCAGTTCTTC. It is translated as CASSVDRGRAVGYNEQFF.

This clone was detected a few times. V gene TRBV28 combines with J gene TRBJ2-1, with D unclear. V dropped 3 bases and J dropped 8 bases, with 17 bases sitting between them. Germline CDR1 reads MDHEN; CDR2 reads SYDVKM. The CDR3 consists of 15 residues. Here the CDR3 DNA reads TGTGCCAGCAGTTTCGGTGGGCCCCTAATGGATGAGCAGTTCTTC. Its protein product is CASSFGGPLMDEQFF.

The rearrangement links TRBV28 to TRBJ2-7; D gene ambiguous. This CDR3 is 12 amino acids long. Germline V gives CDR1 MDHEN, CDR2 SYDVKM. Trimming cost V 8 bases and J 6 bases, with 14 bases left between them. The CDR3, as DNA: TGTGCCAGCTCCCCCCAAAGACTCGAGCAGTACTTC. Residues: CASSPQRLEQYF.

The chain is built from TRBV27 and TRBJ2-7; TRBD1 might be the D (6 bases). Germline CDR1 is MNHEY and CDR2 is SMNVEV (reference sequence). V was clipped by 4 bases and J by 2 bases, with 9 bases between them. The CDR3 runs to 13 residues. CDR3 in amino acids: CASSSRTAYEQYF. The CDR3 nucleotides read TGTGCCAGCAGTTCTCGGACAGCCTACGAGCAGTACTTC.

The chain links TRBV6-5 to TRBJ1-4, with no clear D. Germline V gene data show CDR1 as MNHEY and CDR2 as SVGAGI. This CDR3 has 13 amino acids. Trimming removed 5 bases from V and 8 bases from J, with 12 bases in between. The CDR3 DNA sequence: TGTGCCAGCAGTATTAATGAGGTGGAAAAACTGTTTTTT. Translation: CASSINEVEKLFF.

This clone was seen only once. The chain carries TRBV15 and TRBJ2-3; tentative D call: TRBD2 (6 bases). Germline values: CDR1 LNHNV, CDR2 YYDKDF (reference sequence). V shed 0 bases and J shed 0 bases, with 13 bases lying between them. This CDR3 is 17 amino acids long. CDR3 in amino acids: CATSREVLAYSTDTQYF. The DNA for the CDR3 is TGTGCCACCAGCAGAGAAGTACTAGCATACAGCACAGATACGCAGTATTTT.

This sequence joins TRBV11-2 and TRBJ2-5, with D unclear. With 5 bases removed from V and 5 bases from J, the gap between germline ends came to 12 bases. Germline lookup yields CDR1 SGHAT and CDR2 FQNNGV. The CDR3 sequence is 13 residues long. The CDR3, as DNA: TGTGCCAGCAGCCCCGGTAGCTTTGAGACCCAGTACTTC. Protein sequence: CASSPGSFETQYF.

V usage is TRBV18 and J usage is TRBJ2-2; 10 bases fit TRBD1. The junction had 8 bases not matched to a gene; V was cut back by 3 bases and J by 7 bases. The CDR3 sequence is 16 residues long. From germline, CDR1 is KGHSH and CDR2 LQKENI. The CDR3 nucleotides are TGTGCCAGCTCACCTTCCGACAGGGGGCGTAACGGGGAGCTGTTTTTT. It translates to CASSPSDRGRNGELFF.

CDR3 region: CASRNQGLPNYGYTF. The CDR3 nucleotides are TGTGCCAGCAGAAATCAGGGTTTGCCGAACTATGGCTACACCTTC. The chain recombines TRBV6-5 with TRBJ1-2; TRBD1 is a possible D gene (5 bases). V lost 6 bases and J 2 bases, leaving 16 bases between the germline ends. CDR3 length: 15 amino acids. Germline V gene lookup returns CDR1 MNHEY and CDR2 SVGAGI.

The chain uses TRBV19 and TRBJ2-2; D is possibly TRBD1 (6 bases). CDR1 is LNHDA and CDR2 is SQIVND in the germline V gene (reference sequence). CDR3 length: 16 residues. V was clipped by 5 bases and J by 6 bases, with 19 bases between them. The CDR3 loop reads CASSAQGTSWAGELFF. DNA for the CDR3: TGTGCCAGTAGTGCCCAGGGGACCTCATGGGCCGGGGAGCTGTTTTTT. The entire variable domain, with the rest obtained from reference TRBV19 and TRBJ2-2, is as follows: DGGITQSPKYLFRKEGQNVTLSCEQNLNHDAMYWYRQDPGQGLRLIYYSQIVNDFQKGDIAEGYSVSREKKESFPLTVTSAQKNPTAFYLCASSAQGTSWAGELFFGEGSRLTVL.